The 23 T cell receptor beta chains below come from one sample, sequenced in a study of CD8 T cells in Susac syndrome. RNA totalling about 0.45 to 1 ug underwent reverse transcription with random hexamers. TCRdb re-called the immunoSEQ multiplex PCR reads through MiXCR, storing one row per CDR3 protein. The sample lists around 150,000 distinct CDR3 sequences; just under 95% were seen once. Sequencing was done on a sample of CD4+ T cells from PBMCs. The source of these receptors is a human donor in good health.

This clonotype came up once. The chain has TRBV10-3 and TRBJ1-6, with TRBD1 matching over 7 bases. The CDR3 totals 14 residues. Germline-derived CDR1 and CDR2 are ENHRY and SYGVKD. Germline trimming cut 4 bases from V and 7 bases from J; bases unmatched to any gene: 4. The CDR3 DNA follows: TGTGCCATCAGTGCGACAGGGTTGAATTCACCCCTCCACTTT. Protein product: CAISATGLNSPLHF.

CDR3 in amino acids: CASSDLAGGPNEQFF. CDR3 DNA sequence: TGTGCCAGCAGCGATCTAGCGGGGGGGCCCAATGAGCAGTTCTTC. J is TRBJ2-1 and V is TRBV3-1; 12 bases align to TRBD2. With 5 bases clipped from V and 6 bases from J, the junction kept 5 bases outside the gene matches. CDR3 length equals 15 residues. Germline V gene data show CDR1 as LGHDT and CDR2 as YNNKEL (reference sequence).

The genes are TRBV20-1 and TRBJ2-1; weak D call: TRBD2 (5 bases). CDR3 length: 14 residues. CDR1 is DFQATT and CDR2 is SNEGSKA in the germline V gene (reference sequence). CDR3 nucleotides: TGCAGCGCGTATTCGGGGAGCTCCTACAATGAGCAGTTCTTC. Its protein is CSAYSGSSYNEQFF.

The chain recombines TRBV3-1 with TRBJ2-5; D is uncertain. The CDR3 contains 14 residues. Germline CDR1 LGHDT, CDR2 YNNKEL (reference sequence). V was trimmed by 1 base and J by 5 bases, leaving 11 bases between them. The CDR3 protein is CASSQAVGGETQYF. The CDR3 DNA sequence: TGTGCCAGCAGCCAAGCAGTCGGCGGTGAGACCCAGTACTTC.

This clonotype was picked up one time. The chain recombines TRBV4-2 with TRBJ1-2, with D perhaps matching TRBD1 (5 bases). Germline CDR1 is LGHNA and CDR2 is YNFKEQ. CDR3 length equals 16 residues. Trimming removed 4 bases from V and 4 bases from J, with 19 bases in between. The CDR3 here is CASSRDPSTGTYGYTF. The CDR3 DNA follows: TGTGCCAGCAGCCGGGACCCTTCTACAGGAACCTATGGCTACACCTTC.

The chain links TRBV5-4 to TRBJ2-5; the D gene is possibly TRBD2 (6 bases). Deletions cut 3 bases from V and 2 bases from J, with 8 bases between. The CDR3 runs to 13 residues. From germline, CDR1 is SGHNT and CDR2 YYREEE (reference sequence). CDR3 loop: CASSSGRQETQYF. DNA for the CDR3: TGTGCCAGCAGCTCGGGGAGGCAAGAGACCCAGTACTTC.

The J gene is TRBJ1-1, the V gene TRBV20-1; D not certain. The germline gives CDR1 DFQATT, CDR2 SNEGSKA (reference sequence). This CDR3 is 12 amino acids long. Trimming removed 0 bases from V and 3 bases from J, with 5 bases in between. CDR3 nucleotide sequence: TGCAGTGCTAGAGACCGGCACACTGAAGCTTTCTTT. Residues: CSARDRHTEAFF.

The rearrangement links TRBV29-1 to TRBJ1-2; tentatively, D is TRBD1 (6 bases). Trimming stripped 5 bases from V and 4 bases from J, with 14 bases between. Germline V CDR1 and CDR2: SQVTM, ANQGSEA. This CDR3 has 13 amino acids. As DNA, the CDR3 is TGCAGCGTTCCCCCAACAGGGATCTATGGCTACACCTTC. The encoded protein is CSVPPTGIYGYTF.

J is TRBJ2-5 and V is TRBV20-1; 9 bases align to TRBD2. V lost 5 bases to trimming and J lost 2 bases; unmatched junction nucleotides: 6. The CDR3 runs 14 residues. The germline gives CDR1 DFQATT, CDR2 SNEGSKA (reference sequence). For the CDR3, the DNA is TGCAGTGCTCCCAGCGGGGGGCGGCAAGAGACCCAGTACTTC. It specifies CSAPSGGRQETQYF.

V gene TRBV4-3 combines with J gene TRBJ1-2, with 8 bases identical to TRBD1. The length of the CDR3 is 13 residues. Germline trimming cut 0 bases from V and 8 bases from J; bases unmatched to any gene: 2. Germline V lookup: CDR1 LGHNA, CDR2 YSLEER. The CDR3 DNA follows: TGCGCCAGCAGCCAAGACAGGGGGCCGGGCTACACCTTC. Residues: CASSQDRGPGYTF.

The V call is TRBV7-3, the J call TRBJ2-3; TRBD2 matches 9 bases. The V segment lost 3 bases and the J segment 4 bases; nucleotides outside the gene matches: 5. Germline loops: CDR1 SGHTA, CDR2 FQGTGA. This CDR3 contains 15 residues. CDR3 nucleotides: TGTGCCAGCAGCTTTCTAGCGGGGAAAGCAGATACGCAGTATTTT. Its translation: CASSFLAGKADTQYF.

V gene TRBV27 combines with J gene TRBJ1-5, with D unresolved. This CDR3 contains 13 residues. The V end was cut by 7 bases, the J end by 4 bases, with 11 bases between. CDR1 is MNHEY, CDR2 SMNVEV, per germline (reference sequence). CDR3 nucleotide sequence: TGTGCCAGCACCCCCGACGTAAATCAGCCCCAGCATTTT. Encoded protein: CASTPDVNQPQHF.

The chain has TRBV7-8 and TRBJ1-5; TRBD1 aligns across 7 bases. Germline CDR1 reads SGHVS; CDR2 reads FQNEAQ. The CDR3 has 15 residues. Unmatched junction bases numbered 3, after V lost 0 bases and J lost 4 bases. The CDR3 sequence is CASSLAETGNQPQHF. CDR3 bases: TGTGCCAGCAGCTTAGCCGAGACAGGGAATCAGCCCCAGCATTTT.

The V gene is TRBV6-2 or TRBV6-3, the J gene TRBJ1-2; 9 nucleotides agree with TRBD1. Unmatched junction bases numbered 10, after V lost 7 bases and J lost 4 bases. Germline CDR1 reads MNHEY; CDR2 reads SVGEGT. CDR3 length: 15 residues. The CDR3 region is CASNPTGTGTYGYTF. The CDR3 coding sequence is TGTGCCAGCAATCCGACCGGGACAGGGACCTATGGCTACACCTTC.

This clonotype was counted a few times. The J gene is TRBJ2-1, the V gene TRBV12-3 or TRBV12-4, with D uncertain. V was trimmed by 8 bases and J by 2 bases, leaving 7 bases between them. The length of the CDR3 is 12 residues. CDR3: CASSRTYNEQFF. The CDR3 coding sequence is TGTGCCAGCTCAAGGACCTACAATGAGCAGTTCTTC.

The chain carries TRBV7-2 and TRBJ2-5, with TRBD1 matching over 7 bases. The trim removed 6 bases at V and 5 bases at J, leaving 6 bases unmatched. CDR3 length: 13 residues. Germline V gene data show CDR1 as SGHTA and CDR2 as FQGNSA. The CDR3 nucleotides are TGTGCCAGCAGAAAAGGGGGCTGGGAGACCCAGTACTTC. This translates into CASRKGGWETQYF.

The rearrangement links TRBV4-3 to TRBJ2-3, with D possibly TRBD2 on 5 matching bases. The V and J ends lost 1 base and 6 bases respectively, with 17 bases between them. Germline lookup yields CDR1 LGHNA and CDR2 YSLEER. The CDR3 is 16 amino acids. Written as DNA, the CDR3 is TGCGCCAGCAGCCAAGGGGCTCCCCCCGGGGAGGATACGCAGTATTTT. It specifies CASSQGAPPGEDTQYF.

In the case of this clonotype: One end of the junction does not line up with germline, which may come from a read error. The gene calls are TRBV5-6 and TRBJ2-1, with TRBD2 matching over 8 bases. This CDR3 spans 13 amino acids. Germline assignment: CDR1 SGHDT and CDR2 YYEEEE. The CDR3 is CASSGAPRGALLF. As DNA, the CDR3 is TGTGCCAGCAGCGGGGCTCCGCGGGGGGCCCTCCTCTTC. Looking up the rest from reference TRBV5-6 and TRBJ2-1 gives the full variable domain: DAGVTQSPTHLIKTRGQQVTLRCSPKSGHDTVSWYQQALGQGPQFIFQYYEEEERQRGNFPDRFSGHQFPNYSSELNVNALLLGDSALYLCASSGAPRGALLFGPGTRLTVL.

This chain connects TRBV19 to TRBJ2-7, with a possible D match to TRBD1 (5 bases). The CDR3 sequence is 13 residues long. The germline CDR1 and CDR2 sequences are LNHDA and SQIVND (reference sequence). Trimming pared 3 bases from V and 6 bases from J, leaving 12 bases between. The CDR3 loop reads CASSIGRAGEQYF. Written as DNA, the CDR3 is TGTGCCAGTAGTATCGGCAGGGCTGGCGAGCAGTACTTC.

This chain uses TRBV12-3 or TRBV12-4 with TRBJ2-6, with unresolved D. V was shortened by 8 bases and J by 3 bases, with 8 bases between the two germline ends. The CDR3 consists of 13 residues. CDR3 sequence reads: CASVFGGANVLTF. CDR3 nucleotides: TGTGCCAGCGTCTTCGGTGGGGCCAACGTCCTGACTTTC.

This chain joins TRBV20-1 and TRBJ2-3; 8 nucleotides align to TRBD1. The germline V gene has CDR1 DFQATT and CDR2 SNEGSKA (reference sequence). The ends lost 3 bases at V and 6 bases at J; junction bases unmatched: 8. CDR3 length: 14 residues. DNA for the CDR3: TGCAGTGCTAGCCCCGGGACAGGAGTGGATACGCAGTATTTT. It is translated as CSASPGTGVDTQYF.

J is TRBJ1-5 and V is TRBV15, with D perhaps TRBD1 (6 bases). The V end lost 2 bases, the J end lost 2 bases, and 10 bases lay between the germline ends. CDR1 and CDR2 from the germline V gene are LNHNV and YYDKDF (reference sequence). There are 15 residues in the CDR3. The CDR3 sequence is CATSRQGTGNQPQHF. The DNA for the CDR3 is TGTGCCACCAGCAGACAGGGGACGGGCAATCAGCCCCAGCATTTT.

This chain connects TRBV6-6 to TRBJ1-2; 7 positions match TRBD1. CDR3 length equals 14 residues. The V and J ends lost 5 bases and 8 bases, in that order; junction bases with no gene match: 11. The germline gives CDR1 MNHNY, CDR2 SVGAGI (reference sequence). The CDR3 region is CASSTRQGAGGYTF. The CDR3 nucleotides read TGTGCCAGCAGTACCCGACAGGGTGCTGGGGGCTACACCTTC.